The clone carrying this T cell receptor beta chain was seen more than once but under ten times. What it recognizes is unknown. Amplification targeted TCR beta CDR3 regions from RNA transcripts. Primed by the HTBI set, a first-round RT-PCR was run on the TCR CDR3. TCRdb itself ran the multiplex PCR reads through MiXCR, one entry per CDR3 protein. Among fewer than 400,000 distinct CDR3 sequences listed, around 25% were seen once. Absent ophthalmopathy progression within 18 months defined stable Graves' hyperthyroidism. About 9.4 ml fresh peripheral blood yielded the PBMCs. The data originate from a study of T cells in Graves' hyperthyroidism and ophthalmopathy. On the study more broadly: Initial diagnosis, before any treatment, was when peripheral blood was collected. Findings and caveats of the study: Blood shared most expanded thyroid clonotypes above 0.001.

This CDR3 has 16 residues. From germline, CDR1 is SGHAT and CDR2 FQNNGV. Trimming shortened V by 5 bases and J by 2 bases, and 17 bases separated the two germline ends. The source material was blood. The V and J genes are TRBV11-2 and TRBJ2-3, with D unclear. The clonotype originates from a man aged 50 or older with Graves' hyperthyroidism. The CDR3 here is CASSAPLTVYTDTQYF. The DNA of the CDR3 is TGTGCCAGCAGCGCCCCCTTAACAGTTTACACAGATACGCAGTATTTT. Full variable domain (remainder filled in from reference TRBV11-2 and TRBJ2-3): EAGVAQSPRYKIIEKRQSVAFWCNPISGHATLYWYQQILGQGPKLLIQFQNNGVVDDSQLPKDRFSAERLKGVDSTLKIQPAKLEDSAVYLCASSAPLTVYTDTQYFGPGTRLTVL.